This T cell receptor beta chain appears in the sequencing data of a study of Ad26.COV2.S vaccination and SARS-CoV-2 variants. Clones were sequenced by immunoSEQ multiplex PCR, and TCRdb holds only the in-frame ones, with some missing. This sample has approximately 280,000 clones; over 75% occur once, and the top ten carry under 4%. The treatment was: roughly 19 received Ad26.COV2.S at low or high dose, single or two shots; 5 received placebo; per-sample allocation not given. Sampling took place 63 days after the first vaccine or placebo injection. The CDR3 is 16 residues long. Per germline, CDR1 SEHNR and CDR2 FQNEAQ (reference sequence). Trimming removed 5 bases from V and 1 base from J, with 17 bases in between.

This chain connects TRBV7-9 to TRBJ1-1, with a possible D match to TRBD1 (6 bases). This clonotype originated in a person between 18 and 60 years old who received the Ad26.COV2.S COVID-19 vaccine or a placebo. The sequencing used peripheral blood, collected in a trial of Ad26.COV2.S vaccine versus placebo. The CDR3: CASSRGTPFPNTEAFF. The CDR3 region has the DNA TGTGCCAGCAGCAGGGGGACACCCTTTCCGAACACTGAAGCTTTCTTT.